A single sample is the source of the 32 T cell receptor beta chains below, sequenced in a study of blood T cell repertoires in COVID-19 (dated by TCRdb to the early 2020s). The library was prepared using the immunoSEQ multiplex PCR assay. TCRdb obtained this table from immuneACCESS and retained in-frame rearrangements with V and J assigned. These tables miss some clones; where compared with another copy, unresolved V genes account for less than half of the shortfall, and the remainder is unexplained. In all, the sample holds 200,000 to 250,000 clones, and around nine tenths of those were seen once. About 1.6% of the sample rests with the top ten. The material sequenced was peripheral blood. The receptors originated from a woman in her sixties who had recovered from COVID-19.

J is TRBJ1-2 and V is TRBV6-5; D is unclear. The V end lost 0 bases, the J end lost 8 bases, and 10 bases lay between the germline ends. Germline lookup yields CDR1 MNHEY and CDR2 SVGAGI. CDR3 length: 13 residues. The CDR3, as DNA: TGTGCCAGCAGTTACTCGCGGGCGCGGGGCTACACCTTC. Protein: CASSYSRARGYTF.

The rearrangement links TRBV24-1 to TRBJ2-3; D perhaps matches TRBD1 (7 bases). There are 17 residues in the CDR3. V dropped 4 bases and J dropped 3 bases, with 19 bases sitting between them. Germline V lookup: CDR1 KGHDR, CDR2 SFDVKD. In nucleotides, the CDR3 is TGTGCCACCAGTGACCTCGGGCCAGGGGGGATAACAGATACGCAGTATTTT. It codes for CATSDLGPGGITDTQYF.

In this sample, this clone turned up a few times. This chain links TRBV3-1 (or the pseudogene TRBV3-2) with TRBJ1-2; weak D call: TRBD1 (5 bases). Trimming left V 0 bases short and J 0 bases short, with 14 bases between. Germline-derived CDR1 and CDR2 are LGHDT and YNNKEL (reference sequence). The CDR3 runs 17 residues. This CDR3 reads CASSQDRARATNYGYTF. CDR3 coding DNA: TGTGCCAGCAGCCAAGATCGTGCCAGGGCCACTAACTATGGCTACACCTTC.

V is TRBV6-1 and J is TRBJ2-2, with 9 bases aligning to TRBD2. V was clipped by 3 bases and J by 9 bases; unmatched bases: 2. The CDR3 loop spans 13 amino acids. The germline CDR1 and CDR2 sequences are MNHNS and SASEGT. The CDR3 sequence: CASSDSGGRELFF. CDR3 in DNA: TGTGCCAGCAGTGATAGCGGGGGCCGGGAGCTGTTTTTT.

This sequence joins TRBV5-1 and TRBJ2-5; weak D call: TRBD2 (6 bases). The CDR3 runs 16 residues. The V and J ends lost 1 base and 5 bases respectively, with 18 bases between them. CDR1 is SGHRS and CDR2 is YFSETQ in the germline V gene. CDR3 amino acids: CASSLFAGTSGETQYF. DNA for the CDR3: TGCGCCAGCAGCTTGTTTGCGGGGACCTCGGGGGAGACCCAGTACTTC.

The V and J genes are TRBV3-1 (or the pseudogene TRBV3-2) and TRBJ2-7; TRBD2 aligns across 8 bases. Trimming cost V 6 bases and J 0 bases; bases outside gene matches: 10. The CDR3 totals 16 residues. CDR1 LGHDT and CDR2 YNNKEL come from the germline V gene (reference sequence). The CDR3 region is CASSYSLAGNSYEQYF. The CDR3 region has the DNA TGTGCCAGCAGTTACTCTTTAGCGGGGAACTCCTACGAGCAGTACTTC.

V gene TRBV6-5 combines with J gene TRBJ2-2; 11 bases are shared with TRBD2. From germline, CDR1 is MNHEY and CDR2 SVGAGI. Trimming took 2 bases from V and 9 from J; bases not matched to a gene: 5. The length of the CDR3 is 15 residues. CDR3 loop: CASSYTLAGARELFF. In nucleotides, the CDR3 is TGTGCCAGCAGTTACACACTAGCGGGGGCCCGGGAGCTGTTTTTT.

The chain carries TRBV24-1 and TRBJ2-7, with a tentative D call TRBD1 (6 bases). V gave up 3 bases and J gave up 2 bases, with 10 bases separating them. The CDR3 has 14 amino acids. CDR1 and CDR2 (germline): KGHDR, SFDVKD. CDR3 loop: CATSDRGTTYEQYF. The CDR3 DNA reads TGTGCCACCAGTGATCGAGGGACAACCTACGAGCAGTACTTC.

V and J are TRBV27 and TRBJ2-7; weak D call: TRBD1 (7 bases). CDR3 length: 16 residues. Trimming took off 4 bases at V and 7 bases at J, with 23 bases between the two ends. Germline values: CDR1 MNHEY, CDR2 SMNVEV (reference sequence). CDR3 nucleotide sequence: TGTGCCAGCAGTTGGAGGTCAGGCAGGGGGGTTGGGGAGCAGTACTTC. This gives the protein CASSWRSGRGVGEQYF.

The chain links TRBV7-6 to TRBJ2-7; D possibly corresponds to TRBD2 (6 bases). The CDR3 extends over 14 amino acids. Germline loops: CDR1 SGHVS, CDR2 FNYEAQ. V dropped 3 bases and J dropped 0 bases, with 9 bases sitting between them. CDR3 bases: TGTGCCAGCAGCTTTTGGAGGGACTCCTACGAGCAGTACTTC. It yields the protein CASSFWRDSYEQYF.

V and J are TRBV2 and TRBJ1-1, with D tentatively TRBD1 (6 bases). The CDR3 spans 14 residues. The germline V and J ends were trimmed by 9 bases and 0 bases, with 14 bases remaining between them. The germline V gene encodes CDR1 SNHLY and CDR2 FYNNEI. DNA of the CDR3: TGTGCCAGATCGCTGGGACAAATGAACACTGAAGCTTTCTTT. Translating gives CARSLGQMNTEAFF.

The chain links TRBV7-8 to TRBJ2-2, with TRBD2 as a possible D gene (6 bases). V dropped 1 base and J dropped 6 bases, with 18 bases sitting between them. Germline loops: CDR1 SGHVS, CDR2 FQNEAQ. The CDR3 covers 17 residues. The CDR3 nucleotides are TGTGCCAGCAGCTTAGAGAGGAGGGGCCAGGCGGCCGGGGAGCTGTTTTTT. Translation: CASSLERRGQAAGELFF.

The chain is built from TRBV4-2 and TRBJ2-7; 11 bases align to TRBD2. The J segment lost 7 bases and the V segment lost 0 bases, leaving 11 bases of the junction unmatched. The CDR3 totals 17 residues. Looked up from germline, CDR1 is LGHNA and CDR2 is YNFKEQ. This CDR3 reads CASSQDGVAGGPREQYF. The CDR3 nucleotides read TGTGCCAGCAGCCAAGACGGGGTAGCGGGGGGGCCGAGGGAGCAGTACTTC.

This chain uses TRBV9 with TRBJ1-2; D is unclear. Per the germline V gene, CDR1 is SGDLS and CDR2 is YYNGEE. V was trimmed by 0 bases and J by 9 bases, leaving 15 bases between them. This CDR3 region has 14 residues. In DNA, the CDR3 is TGTGCCAGCAGCGTAGGCTATTCGGGTTCGAGCTACACCTTC. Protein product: CASSVGYSGSSYTF.

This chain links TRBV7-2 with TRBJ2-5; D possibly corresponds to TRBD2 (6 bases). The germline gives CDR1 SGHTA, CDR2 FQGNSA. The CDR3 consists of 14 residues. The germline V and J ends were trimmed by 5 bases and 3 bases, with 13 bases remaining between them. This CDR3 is CASSVGTGEETQYF. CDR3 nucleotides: TGTGCCAGCAGCGTCGGGACTGGAGAAGAGACCCAGTACTTC. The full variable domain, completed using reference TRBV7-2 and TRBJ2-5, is GAGVSQSPSNKVTEKGKDVELRCDPISGHTALYWYRQSLGQGLEFLIYFQGNSAPDKSGLPSDRFSAERTGGSVSTLTIQRTQQEDSAVYLCASSVGTGEETQYFGPGTRLLVL.

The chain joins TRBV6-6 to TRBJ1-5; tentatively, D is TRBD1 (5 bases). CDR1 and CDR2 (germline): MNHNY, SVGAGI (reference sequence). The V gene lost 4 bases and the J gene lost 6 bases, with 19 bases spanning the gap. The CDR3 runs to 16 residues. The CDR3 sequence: CASSWGRAGNGQPQHF. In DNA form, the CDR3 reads TGTGCCAGCAGTTGGGGAAGGGCAGGGAATGGTCAGCCCCAGCATTTT.

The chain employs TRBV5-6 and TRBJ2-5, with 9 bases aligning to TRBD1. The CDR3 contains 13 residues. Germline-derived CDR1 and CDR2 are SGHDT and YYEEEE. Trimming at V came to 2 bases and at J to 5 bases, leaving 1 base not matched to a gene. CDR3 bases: TGTGCCAGCAGCTTTGACAGGGGGGAGACCCAGTACTTC. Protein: CASSFDRGETQYF.

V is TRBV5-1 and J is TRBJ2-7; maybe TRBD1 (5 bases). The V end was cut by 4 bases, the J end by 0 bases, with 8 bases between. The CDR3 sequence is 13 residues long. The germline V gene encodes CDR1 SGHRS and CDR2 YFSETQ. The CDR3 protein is CASSDSLSYEQYF. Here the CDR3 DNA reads TGCGCCAGCAGCGACAGCCTCTCCTACGAGCAGTACTTC.

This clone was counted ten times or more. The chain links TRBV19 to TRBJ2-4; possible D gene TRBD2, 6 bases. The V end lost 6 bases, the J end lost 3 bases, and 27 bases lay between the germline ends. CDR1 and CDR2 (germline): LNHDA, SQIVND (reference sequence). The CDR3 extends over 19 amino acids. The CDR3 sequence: CASSRAFGTASGGKNIQYF. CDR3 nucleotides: TGTGCCAGTAGCAGAGCCTTCGGGACTGCCTCGGGTGGCAAAAACATTCAGTACTTC.

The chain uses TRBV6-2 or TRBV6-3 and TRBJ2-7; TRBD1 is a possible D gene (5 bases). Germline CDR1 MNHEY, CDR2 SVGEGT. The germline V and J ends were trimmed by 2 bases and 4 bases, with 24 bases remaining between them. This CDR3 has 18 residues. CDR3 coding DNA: TGTGCCAGCAGTTACCTCTCACTTTCTGGGGCAGGGCGATACGAGCAGTACTTC. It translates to CASSYLSLSGAGRYEQYF.

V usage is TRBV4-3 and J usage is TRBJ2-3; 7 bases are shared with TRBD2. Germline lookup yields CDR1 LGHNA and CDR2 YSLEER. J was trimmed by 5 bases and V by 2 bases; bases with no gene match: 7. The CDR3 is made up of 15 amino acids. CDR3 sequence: CASSQLARGEDTQYF. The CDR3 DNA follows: TGCGCCAGCAGCCAACTCGCCCGGGGGGAAGATACGCAGTATTTT.

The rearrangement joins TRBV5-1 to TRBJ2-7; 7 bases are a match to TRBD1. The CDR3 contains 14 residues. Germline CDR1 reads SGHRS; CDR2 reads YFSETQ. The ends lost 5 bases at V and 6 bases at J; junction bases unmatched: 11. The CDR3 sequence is CASRPAGTAREQYF. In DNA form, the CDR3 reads TGCGCCAGCAGACCTGCCGGGACAGCTCGCGAGCAGTACTTC.

The CDR3 spells CASSLELRGEQYF. CDR3 DNA: TGTGCCAGCAGCTTAGAGCTGCGGGGAGAGCAGTACTTC. This chain uses TRBV7-2 with TRBJ2-7; D perhaps matches TRBD2 (6 bases). With 1 base removed from V and 7 bases from J, the gap between germline ends came to 11 bases. There are 13 residues in the CDR3. The V gene's germline CDR1 is SGHTA and CDR2 FQGNSA.

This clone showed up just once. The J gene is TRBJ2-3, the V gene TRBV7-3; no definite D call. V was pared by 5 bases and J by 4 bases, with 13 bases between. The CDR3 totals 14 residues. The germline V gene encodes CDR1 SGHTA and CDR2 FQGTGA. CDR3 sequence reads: CASSLPEWADTQYF. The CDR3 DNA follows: TGTGCCAGCAGCCTCCCGGAGTGGGCAGATACGCAGTATTTT. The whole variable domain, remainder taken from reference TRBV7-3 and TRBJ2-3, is GAGVSQTPSNKVTEKGKYVELRCDPISGHTALYWYRQSLGQGPEFLIYFQGTGAADDSGLPNDRFFAVRPEGSVSTLKIQRTERGDSAVYLCASSLPEWADTQYFGPGTRLTVL.

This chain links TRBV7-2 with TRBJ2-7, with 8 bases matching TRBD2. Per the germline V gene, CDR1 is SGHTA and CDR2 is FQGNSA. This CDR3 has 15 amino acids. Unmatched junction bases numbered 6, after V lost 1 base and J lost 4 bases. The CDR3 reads CASSLGPRGAYEQYF. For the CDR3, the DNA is TGTGCCAGCAGCTTAGGGCCGCGGGGGGCTTACGAGCAGTACTTC.

This CDR3 is CASSLSIAGVETQYF. DNA for the CDR3: TGTGCCAGCAGCTTGAGTATAGCGGGGGTAGAGACCCAGTACTTC. J is TRBJ2-5 and V is TRBV7-2, with 9 nucleotides matching TRBD2. CDR1 is SGHTA and CDR2 is FQGNSA in the germline V gene. J gave up 4 bases and V 3 bases, and 6 bases lay outside the gene matches. There are 15 residues in the CDR3.

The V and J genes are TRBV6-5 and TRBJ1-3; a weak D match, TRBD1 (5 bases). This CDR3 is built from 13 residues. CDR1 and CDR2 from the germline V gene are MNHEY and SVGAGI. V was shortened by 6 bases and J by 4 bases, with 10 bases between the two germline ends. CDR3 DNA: TGTGCCAGCAGGAGACAGTCCGGAAACACCATATATTTT. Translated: CASRRQSGNTIYF.

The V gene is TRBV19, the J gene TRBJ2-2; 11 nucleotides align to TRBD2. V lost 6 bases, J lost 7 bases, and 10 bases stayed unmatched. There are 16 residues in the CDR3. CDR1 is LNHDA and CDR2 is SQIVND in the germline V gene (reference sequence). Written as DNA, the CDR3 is TGTGCCAGTAGCCTAGCGGGGGGCCGAGGCGACGGGGAGCTGTTTTTT. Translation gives CASSLAGGRGDGELFF. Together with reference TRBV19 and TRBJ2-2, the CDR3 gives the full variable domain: DGGITQSPKYLFRKEGQNVTLSCEQNLNHDAMYWYRQDPGQGLRLIYYSQIVNDFQKGDIAEGYSVSREKKESFPLTVTSAQKNPTAFYLCASSLAGGRGDGELFFGEGSRLTVL.

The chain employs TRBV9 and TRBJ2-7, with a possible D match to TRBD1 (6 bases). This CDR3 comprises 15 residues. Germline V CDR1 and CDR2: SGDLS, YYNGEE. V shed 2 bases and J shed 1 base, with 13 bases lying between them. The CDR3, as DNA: TGTGCCAGCAGCGTCGAAGGGGGTATATCCTACGAGCAGTACTTC. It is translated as CASSVEGGISYEQYF.

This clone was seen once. CDR3 region: CASSVAHSQGAGGNTIYF. The CDR3 DNA reads as TGTGCCAGCAGCGTAGCCCATAGCCAGGGGGCTGGGGGAAACACCATATATTTT. J is TRBJ1-3 and V is TRBV9; 8 nucleotides agree with TRBD1. The J segment lost 4 bases and the V segment lost 0 bases, leaving 12 bases of the junction unmatched. CDR1 and CDR2 (germline): SGDLS, YYNGEE. The CDR3 has 18 residues.

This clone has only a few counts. The DNA for the CDR3 is TGTGCCAGCAGCGTAGGCCCAGGGGTAGACTATGGCTACACCTTC. Amino acids: CASSVGPGVDYGYTF. The chain employs TRBV9 and TRBJ1-2; TRBD1 is a possible D gene (6 bases). V lost 0 bases, J lost 3 bases, and 12 bases lay in between. Germline V gene sequence: CDR1 SGDLS, CDR2 YYNGEE. The CDR3 length is 15 residues.

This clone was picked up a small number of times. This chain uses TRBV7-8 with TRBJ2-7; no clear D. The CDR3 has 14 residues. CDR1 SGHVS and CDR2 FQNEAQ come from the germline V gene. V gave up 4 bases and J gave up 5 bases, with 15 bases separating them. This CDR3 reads CASSSIRLVNEQYF. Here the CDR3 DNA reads TGTGCCAGCAGCTCTATTAGACTGGTAAACGAGCAGTACTTC. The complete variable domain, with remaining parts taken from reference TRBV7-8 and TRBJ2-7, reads GAGVSQSPRYKVAKRGQDVALRCDPISGHVSLFWYQQALGQGPEFLTYFQNEAQLDKSGLPSDRFFAERPEGSVSTLKIQRTQQEDSAVYLCASSSIRLVNEQYFGPGTRLTVT.